Listed below are T cell receptor beta chains from one sample, sequenced in a study of neurological immune-mediated disorders. TCRdb analysed the 5' RACE reads with MiXCR anew, one entry per CDR3 protein. The data hold about 35,000 distinct CDR3 sequences, with 3.8% observed a single time. What was sequenced was PBMCs. These receptor sequences come from a man between 25 and 39 years old with multiple sclerosis. Both conserved end residues are part of each CDR3. Fields, in order: V gene, CDR3 protein.

V gene: TRBV12-3/TRBV12-4
CDR3 protein: CASSLGRLTGGYTF

V gene: TRBV6-5
CDR3 protein: CASSYSVNTEAFF

V gene: TRBV5-5
CDR3 protein: CASSLGRGAADTQYF

V gene: TRBV7-6
CDR3 protein: CASSLDGSGSANYGYTF

V gene: TRBV29-1
CDR3 protein: CSVEKGDTQYF

V gene: TRBV5-1
CDR3 protein: CASSLTAGEAFF

V gene: TRBV29-1
CDR3 protein: CSVERTLETQYF

V gene: TRBV4-2
CDR3 protein: CASSQEAGTVQPQNF

V gene: TRBV12-3/TRBV12-4
CDR3 protein: CASQIAENEQFF

V gene: TRBV20-1
CDR3 protein: CSALGRDTQYF

V gene: TRBV5-1
CDR3 protein: CASRNVGETQYF

V gene: TRBV24-1
CDR3 protein: CATSRPGHPSGANVLTF

V gene: TRBV24-1
CDR3 protein: CATSDPGTPHGTQYF

V gene: TRBV20-1
CDR3 protein: CSAREYGASEAFF

V gene: TRBV11-2
CDR3 protein: CASSPAGQPQETQYF

V gene: TRBV20-1
CDR3 protein: CSAPDLASEQYF

V gene: TRBV10-3
CDR3 protein: CATQPGQSYEQYF

V gene: TRBV5-6
CDR3 protein: CASSFPGTSAYNEQFF

V gene: TRBV12-3/TRBV12-4
CDR3 protein: CASSSERIEGYTF

V gene: TRBV12-3/TRBV12-4
CDR3 protein: CASSDRGNQPQHF

V gene: TRBV24-1
CDR3 protein: CATSDVQRGVQETQYF

V gene: TRBV29-1
CDR3 protein: CSGAAGTSPYEQYF

V gene: TRBV5-1
CDR3 protein: CASSVLGRGTEAFF

V gene: TRBV20-1
CDR3 protein: CSARPLSGNTIYF

V gene: TRBV5-1
CDR3 protein: CASSPGPSNSPLHF

V gene: TRBV20-1
CDR3 protein: CSAGTGNLYEQYF

V gene: TRBV7-9
CDR3 protein: CASSLGTGSTDTQYF

V gene: TRBV20-1
CDR3 protein: CSVMDIANEQFF

V gene: TRBV29-1
CDR3 protein: CSVEGTAVPYEQYF